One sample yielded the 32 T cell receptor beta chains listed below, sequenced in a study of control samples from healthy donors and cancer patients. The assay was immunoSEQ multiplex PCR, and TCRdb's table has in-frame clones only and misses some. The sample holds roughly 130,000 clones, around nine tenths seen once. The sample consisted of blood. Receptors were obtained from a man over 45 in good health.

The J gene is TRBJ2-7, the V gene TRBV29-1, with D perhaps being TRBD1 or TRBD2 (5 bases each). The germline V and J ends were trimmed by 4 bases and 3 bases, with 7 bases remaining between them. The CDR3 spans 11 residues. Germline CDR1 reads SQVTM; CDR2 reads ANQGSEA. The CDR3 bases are TGCAGCGTTGGGGACGACTACGAGCAGTACTTC. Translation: CSVGDDYEQYF.

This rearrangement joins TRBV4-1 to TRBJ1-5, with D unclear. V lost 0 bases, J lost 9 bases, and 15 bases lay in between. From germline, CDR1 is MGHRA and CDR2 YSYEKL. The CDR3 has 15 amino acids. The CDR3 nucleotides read TGCGCCAGCAGCCAAGATCCGCAGGCCACTCGGCCCCAGCATTTT. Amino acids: CASSQDPQATRPQHF.

The CDR3 bases are TGTGCCAGCAGTTTGGAAGCGGGGTGGAATGAGCAGTTCTTC. Translated: CASSLEAGWNEQFF. The rearrangement uses TRBV13 and TRBJ2-1; TRBD2 matches at 7 bases. V lost 6 bases to trimming and J lost 7 bases; unmatched junction nucleotides: 9. Germline CDR1 is PRHDT and CDR2 is FYEKMQ (reference sequence). The length of the CDR3 is 14 residues.

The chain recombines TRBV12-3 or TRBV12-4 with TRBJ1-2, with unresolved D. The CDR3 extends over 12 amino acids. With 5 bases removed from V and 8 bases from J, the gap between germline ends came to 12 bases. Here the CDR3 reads CASSQEGRGYTF. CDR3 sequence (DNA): TGTGCCAGCAGTCAAGAGGGCCGGGGCTACACCTTC.

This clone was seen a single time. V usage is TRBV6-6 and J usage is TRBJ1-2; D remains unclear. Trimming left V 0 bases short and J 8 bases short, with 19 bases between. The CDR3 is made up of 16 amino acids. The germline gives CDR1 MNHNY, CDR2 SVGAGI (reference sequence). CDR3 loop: CASSYSRATIWAGYTF. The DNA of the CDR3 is TGTGCCAGCAGTTACTCGAGAGCGACAATTTGGGCAGGCTACACCTTC.

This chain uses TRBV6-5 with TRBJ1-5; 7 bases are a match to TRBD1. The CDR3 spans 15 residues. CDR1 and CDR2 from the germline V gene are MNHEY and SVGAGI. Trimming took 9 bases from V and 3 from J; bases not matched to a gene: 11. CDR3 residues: CASQQQGTYNQPQHF. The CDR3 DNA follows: TGTGCCAGTCAACAACAGGGGACGTACAATCAGCCCCAGCATTTT.

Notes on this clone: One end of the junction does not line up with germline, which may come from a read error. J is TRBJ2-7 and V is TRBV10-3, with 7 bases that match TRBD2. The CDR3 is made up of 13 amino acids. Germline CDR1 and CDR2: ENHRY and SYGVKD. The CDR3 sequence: CATLAGYSHEQYF. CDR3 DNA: TGTGCCACCTTAGCGGGTTACTCCCACGAGCAGTACTTC.

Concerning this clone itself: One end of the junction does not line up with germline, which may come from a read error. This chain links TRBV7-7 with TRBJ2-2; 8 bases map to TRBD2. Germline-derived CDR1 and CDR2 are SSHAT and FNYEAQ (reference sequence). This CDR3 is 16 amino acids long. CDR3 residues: CASSLRSGGGTGELFF. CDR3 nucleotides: TGTGCTAGCAGCCTTAGAAGCGGGGGTGGCACCGGGGAGCTGTTTTTT.

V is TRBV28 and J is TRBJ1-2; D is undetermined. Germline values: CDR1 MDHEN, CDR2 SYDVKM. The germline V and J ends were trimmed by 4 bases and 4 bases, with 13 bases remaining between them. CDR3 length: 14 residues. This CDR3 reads CASSSPGTLYGYTF. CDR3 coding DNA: TGTGCCAGCAGTTCTCCTGGAACCCTCTATGGCTACACCTTC.

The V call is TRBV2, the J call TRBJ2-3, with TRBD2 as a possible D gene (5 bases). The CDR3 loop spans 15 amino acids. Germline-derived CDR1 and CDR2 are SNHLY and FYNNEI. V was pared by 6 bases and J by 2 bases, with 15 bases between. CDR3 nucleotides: TGTGCCAGCAGGGGGAGAACAGACAACACAGATACGCAGTATTTT. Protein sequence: CASRGRTDNTDTQYF.

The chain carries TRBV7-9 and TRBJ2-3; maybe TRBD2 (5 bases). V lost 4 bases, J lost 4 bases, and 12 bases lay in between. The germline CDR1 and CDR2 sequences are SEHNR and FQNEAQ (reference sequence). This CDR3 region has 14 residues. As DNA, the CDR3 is TGTGCCAGCAGCTCGGCAGTCGGGGCAGATACGCAGTATTTT. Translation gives CASSSAVGADTQYF.

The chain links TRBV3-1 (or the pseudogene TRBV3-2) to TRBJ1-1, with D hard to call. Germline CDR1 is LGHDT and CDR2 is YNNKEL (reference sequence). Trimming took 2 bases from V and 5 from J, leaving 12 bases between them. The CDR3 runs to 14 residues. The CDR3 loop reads CASSQPGRGTEAFF. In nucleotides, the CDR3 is TGTGCCAGCAGCCAACCAGGACGGGGAACTGAAGCTTTCTTT.

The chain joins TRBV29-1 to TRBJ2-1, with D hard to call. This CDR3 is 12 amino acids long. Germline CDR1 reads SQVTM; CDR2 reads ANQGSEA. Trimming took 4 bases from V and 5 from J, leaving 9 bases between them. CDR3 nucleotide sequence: TGCAGCGTTGCGTGGGCCGACAATGAGCAGTTCTTC. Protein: CSVAWADNEQFF.

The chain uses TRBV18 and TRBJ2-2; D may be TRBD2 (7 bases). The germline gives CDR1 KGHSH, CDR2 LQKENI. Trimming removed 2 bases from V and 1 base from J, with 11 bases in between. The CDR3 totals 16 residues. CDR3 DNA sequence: TGTGCCAGCTCACCAAGAGGGGGGGAGAACACCGGGGAGCTGTTTTTT. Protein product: CASSPRGGENTGELFF.

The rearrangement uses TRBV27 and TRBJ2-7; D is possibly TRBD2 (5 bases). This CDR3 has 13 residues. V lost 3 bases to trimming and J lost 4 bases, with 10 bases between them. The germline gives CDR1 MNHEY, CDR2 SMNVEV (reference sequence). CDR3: CASSLTGRYEQYF. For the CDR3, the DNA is TGTGCCAGCAGTTTGACGGGGAGATACGAGCAGTACTTC.

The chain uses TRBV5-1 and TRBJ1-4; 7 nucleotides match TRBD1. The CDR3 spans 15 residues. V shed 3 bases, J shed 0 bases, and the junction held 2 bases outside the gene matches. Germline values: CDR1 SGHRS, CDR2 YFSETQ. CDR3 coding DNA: TGCGCCAGCAGCTGGGACAGACCAACTAATGAAAAACTGTTTTTT. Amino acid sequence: CASSWDRPTNEKLFF.

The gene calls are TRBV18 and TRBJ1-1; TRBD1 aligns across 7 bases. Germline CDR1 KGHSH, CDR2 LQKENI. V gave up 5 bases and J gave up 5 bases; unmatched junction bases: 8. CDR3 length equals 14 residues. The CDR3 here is CASSGAQGVTEAFF. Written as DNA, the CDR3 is TGTGCCAGCTCAGGGGCCCAGGGGGTGACTGAAGCTTTCTTT.

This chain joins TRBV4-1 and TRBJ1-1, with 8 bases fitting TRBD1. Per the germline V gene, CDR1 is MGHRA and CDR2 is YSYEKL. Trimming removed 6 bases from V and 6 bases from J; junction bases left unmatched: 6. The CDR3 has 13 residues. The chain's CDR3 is CASSSGQGSEAFF. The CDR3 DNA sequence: TGCGCCAGCAGTTCCGGACAGGGCTCTGAAGCTTTCTTT.

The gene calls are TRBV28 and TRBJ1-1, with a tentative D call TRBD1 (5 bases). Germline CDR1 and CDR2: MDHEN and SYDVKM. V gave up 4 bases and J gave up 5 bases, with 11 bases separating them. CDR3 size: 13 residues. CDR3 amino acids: CASSYVGGTEAFF. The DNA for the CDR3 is TGTGCCAGCAGTTACGTGGGGGGGACTGAAGCTTTCTTT.

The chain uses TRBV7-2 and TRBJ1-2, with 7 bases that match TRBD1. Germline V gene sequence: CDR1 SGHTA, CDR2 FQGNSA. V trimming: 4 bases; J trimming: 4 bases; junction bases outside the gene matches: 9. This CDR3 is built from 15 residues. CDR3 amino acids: CASSSGQTGIYGYTF. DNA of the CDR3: TGTGCCAGCAGCTCGGGGCAGACAGGGATCTATGGCTACACCTTC.

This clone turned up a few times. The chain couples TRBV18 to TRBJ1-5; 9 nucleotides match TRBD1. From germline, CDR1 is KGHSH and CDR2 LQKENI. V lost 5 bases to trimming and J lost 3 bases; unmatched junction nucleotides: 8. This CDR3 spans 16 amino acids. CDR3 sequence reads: CASSSSDRGLNQPQHF. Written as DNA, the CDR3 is TGTGCCAGCTCATCCTCGGACAGGGGCCTCAATCAGCCCCAGCATTTT.

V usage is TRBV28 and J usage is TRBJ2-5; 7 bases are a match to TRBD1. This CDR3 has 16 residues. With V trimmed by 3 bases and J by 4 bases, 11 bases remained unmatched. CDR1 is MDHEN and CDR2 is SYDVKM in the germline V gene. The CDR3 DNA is TGTGCCAGCAGTTTGCCCAGACAGGGTGGAGGAGAGACCCAGTACTTC. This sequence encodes CASSLPRQGGGETQYF.

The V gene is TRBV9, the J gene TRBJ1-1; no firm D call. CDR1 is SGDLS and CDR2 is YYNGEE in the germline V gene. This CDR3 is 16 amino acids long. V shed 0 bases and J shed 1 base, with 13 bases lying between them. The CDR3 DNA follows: TGTGCCAGCAGCGTAGTCGGATCCGGGCCGAACACTGAAGCTTTCTTT. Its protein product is CASSVVGSGPNTEAFF.

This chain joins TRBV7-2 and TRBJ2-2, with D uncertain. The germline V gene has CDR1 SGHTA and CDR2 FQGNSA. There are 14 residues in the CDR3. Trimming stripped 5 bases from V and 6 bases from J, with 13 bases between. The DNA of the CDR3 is TGTGCCAGCAGCCCCCCCTTCGTATCCGGGGAGCTGTTTTTT. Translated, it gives CASSPPFVSGELFF.

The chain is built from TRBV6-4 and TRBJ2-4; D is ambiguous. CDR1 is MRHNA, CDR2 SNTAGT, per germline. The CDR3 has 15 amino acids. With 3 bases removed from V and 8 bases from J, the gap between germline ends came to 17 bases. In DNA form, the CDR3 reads TGTGCCAGCAGTGATTGGTGGCTACCCGATGACATTCAGTACTTC. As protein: CASSDWWLPDDIQYF.

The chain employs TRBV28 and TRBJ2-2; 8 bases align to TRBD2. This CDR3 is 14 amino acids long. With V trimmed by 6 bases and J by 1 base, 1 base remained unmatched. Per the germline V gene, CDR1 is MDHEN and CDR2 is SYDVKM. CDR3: CASRAGVNTGELFF. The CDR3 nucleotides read TGTGCCAGCAGAGCGGGGGTGAACACCGGGGAGCTGTTTTTT.

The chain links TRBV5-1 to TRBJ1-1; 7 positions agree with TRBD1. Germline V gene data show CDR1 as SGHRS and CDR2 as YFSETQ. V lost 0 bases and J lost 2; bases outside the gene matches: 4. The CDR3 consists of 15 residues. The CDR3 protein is CASSLVGTVNTEAFF. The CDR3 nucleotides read TGCGCCAGCAGCTTGGTGGGGACAGTTAACACTGAAGCTTTCTTT.

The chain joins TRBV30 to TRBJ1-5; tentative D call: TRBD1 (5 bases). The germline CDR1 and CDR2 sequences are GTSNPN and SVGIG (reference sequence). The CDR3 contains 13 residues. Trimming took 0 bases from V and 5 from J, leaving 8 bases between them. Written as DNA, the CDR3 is TGTGCCTGGAGTGTACAGGAGGATCAGCCCCAGCATTTT. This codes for CAWSVQEDQPQHF.

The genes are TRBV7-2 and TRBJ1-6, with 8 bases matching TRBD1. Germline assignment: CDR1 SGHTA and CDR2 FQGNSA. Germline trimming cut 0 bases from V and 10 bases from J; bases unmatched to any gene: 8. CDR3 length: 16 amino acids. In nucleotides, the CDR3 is TGTGCCAGCAGCTTAGCTATAGGACAGGGTCTATCACCCCTCCACTTT. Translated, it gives CASSLAIGQGLSPLHF.

In DNA, the CDR3 is TGCGCCAGCAGCTTACAGGGTTCAGATACGCAGTATTTT. Translated: CASSLQGSDTQYF. V is TRBV5-1 and J is TRBJ2-3, with a tentative D call TRBD1 (6 bases). Germline CDR1 reads SGHRS; CDR2 reads YFSETQ. With 2 bases removed from V and 4 bases from J, the gap between germline ends came to 8 bases. This CDR3 has 13 amino acids.

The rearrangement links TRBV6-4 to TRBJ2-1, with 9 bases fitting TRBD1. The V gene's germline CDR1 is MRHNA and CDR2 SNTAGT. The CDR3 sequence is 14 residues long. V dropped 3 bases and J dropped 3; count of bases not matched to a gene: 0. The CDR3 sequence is CASSETGGYNEQFF. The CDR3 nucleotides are TGTGCCAGCAGTGAGACAGGGGGCTACAATGAGCAGTTCTTC.

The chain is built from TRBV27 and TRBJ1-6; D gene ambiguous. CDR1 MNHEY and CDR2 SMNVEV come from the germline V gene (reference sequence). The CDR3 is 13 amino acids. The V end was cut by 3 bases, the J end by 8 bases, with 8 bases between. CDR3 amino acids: CASSFTRDSPLHF. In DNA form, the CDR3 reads TGTGCCAGCAGTTTCACCCGGGATTCACCCCTCCACTTT.